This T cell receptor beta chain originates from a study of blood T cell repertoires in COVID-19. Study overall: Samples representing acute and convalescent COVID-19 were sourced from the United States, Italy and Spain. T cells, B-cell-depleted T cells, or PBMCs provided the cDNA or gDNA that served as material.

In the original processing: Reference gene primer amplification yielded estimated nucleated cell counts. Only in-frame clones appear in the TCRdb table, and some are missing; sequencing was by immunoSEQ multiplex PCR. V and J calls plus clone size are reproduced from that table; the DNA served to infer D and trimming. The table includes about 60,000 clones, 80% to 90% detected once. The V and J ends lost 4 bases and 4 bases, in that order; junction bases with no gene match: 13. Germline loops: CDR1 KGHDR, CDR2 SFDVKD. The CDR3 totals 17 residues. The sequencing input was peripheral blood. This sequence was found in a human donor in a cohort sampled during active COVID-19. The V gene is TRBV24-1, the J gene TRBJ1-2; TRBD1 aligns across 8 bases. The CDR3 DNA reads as TGTGCCACCAGTGAGGACAGGGATGCCCCGCCGTTCTATGGCTACACCTTC. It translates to CATSEDRDAPPFYGYTF.